The T cell receptor beta chain described here comes from a study of CD8 T cells in ankylosing spondylitis (dated by TCRdb to 2016 to 2017). Regarding the study in general: To find TCR variants linked to disease, the study profiled T cell receptor beta repertoires in ankylosing spondylitis patients and healthy donors. In total, the full study cohort was made up of 110 or so healthy donors and 25 to 30 ankylosing spondylitis patients. Peripheral blood was sampled, and synovial fluid was also collected from ankylosing spondylitis patients.

This clonotype appeared many times. No antigen is known for it. Base qualities were left out, and no much larger clone turns up one base away. Overall study outcomes, separate from this receptor: A TCR beta motif of eight highly homologous amino acid variants appeared characteristic of blood from ankylosing spondylitis patients. In peripheral blood, the disease-linked clones were found at relatively low frequencies and had a CD8+ phenotype. Significant enrichment of the disease-linked clones was reported in matched synovial fluid samples from ankylosing spondylitis patients. Some motif variants had previously been reported in the synovial fluid and blood of reactive arthritis patients, which suggests shared mechanisms of disease initiation.

The sample was run on an Illumina HiSeq 2500. Quantitative 5'-RACE with molecular barcodes was used to prepare TCR beta libraries. The original pipeline was this. A new computational method based on a probabilistic model of VDJ rearrangement was used to identify disease-linked TCR variants. TCRdb passed the public sequencing reads through fastp at Q25 and MiXCR, retaining productive beta sequences. Rows with a matching CDR3 protein are joined into one entry that keeps the most common DNA and genes. The V and J calls reflect TCRdb's pipeline rather than the authors' work. The sample contains about 64,000 distinct CDR3 sequences, 6.2% of them found a single time. Roughly 5% of the sample is in the top ten clones. Synovial fluid samples and blood samples obtained from the same ankylosing spondylitis patients were matched. From the germline V gene, CDR1 is ENHRY and CDR2 is SYGVKD. V and J are trimmed by 5 bases and 8 bases, and the gene matches miss 7 bases of the junction. The CDR3 has 14 amino acids, counting the end cysteine and phenylalanine. The DNA shown is the 42-base CDR3, in frame from base 1.

This TCR came from a male donor with ankylosing spondylitis. The sample was synovial fluid, either unsorted or a sorted T cell fraction (not recorded which). This chain is built from TRBV10-3 and TRBJ1-4, and 8 junctional nucleotides match TRBD1. The DNA sequence reads TGTGCCATCAGTCCGGGACAGGAATCGGAAAAACTGTTTTTT. It is translated as CAISPGQESEKLFF.